This is a list of T cell receptor beta chains from one sample in a study of early T cells in non-severe SARS-CoV-2 infection. TCRdb processed the 5' RACE reads anew with MiXCR; each CDR3 protein has one entry. The data hold approximately 70,000 distinct CDR3 sequences, with 9% to 10% observed a single time. Material: whole blood, obtained at baseline. Receptors originate from an adult who was a healthcare worker with PCR-confirmed SARS-CoV-2 infection or an uninfected control (not recorded which). CDR3s include the opening cysteine and the closing phenylalanine or tryptophan. The order of the fields is D gene, V gene, J gene, clone size, CDR3 length, CDR3 protein, CDR3 DNA. D genes are given only for firm matches. Clone size is given for some rows only: seen once, a few or many times, or a class if the clone is expanded.

>NA|TRBV4-3|TRBJ2-7|few|15
CASSQGTIDFYEQYF
TGCGCCAGCAGCCAAGGGACTATCGATTTCTACGAGCAGTACTTC
>NA|TRBV4-1|TRBJ1-1|NA|14
CASNQGLLGTEAFF
TGCGCCAGCAACCAAGGCCTGCTGGGGACTGAAGCTTTCTTT
>NA|TRBV28|TRBJ2-1|few|15
CASSLETGQYNEQFF
TGTGCCAGCAGTTTAGAAACTGGGCAATACAATGAGCAGTTCTTC
>NA|TRBV7-8|TRBJ2-7|NA|13
CASSFAGYGEQYF
TGTGCCAGCAGCTTTGCAGGGTACGGCGAGCAGTACTTC
>TRBD2|TRBV7-8|TRBJ2-1|many|16
CASTRGGPTVYNEQFF
TGTGCCAGCACCCGGGGGGGACCAACAGTTTACAATGAGCAGTTCTTC
>NA|TRBV5-4|TRBJ2-3|NA|14
CASNLRGAPDTQYF
TGTGCCAGCAACCTAAGGGGAGCCCCAGATACGCAGTATTTT
>NA|TRBV5-1|TRBJ1-1|many|13
CATRPAADTEAFF
TGCGCCACCCGGCCCGCCGCGGACACTGAAGCTTTCTTT
>TRBD2|TRBV30|TRBJ2-7|many|14
CAWSWTSGSYEQYF
TGTGCCTGGAGCTGGACTAGCGGGAGCTACGAGCAGTACTTC
>NA|TRBV28|TRBJ2-4|few|11
CAHRQGNIQYF
TGTGCCCACCGCCAGGGTAACATTCAGTACTTC
>NA|TRBV5-1|TRBJ1-1|many|16
CASSLQGGMALVEAFF
TGCGCCAGCAGCTTACAGGGTGGCATGGCCCTGGTAGAAGCTTTCTTT
>NA|TRBV28|TRBJ1-3|many|12
CATGVSGNTIYF
TGTGCCACCGGGGTCTCTGGAAACACCATATATTTT
>TRBD2|TRBV12-3/TRBV12-4|TRBJ2-7|NA|16
CASSSIVAGGWYEQYF
TGTGCCAGCAGTTCTATCGTAGCGGGAGGTTGGTACGAGCAGTACTTC
>TRBD2|TRBV19|TRBJ2-7|many|15
CASSMGRTRNYEQYF
TGTGCCAGTAGTATGGGCCGGACTAGAAACTACGAGCAGTACTTC
>NA|TRBV5-1|TRBJ2-1|many|14
CASSLDSPYNEQFF
TGCGCCAGCAGCTTGGACAGCCCCTACAATGAGCAGTTCTTC
>NA|TRBV28|TRBJ2-2|many|11
CASSFRGELFF
TGTGCCAGCAGCTTCCGCGGGGAGCTGTTTTTT
>NA|TRBV28|TRBJ2-7|many|15
CASSPQDRRGSEQYF
TGTGCCAGCAGTCCCCAGGACAGGAGGGGATCCGAGCAGTACTTC
>NA|TRBV7-9|TRBJ2-3|many|14
CASSFWDLTDTQYF
TGTGCCAGCAGCTTTTGGGATCTCACAGATACGCAGTATTTT
>NA|TRBV11-1|TRBJ1-5|many|13
CASSLNNYQPQHF
TGTGCCAGCAGCTTGAACAACTATCAGCCCCAGCATTTT
>NA|TRBV6-2/TRBV6-3|TRBJ2-2|many|14
CASSLFRDTGELFF
TGTGCCAGCAGCTTATTCCGGGACACCGGGGAGCTGTTTTTT
>TRBD1|TRBV12-3/TRBV12-4|TRBJ1-2|medium-sized|11
CASQQGAGYTF
TGTGCCAGTCAACAGGGGGCTGGCTACACCTTC
>NA|TRBV11-3|TRBJ1-6|NA|18
CASSEAGTWRGTHSPLHF
TGTGCCAGCAGCGAAGCTGGGACCTGGAGAGGGACGCATTCACCCCTCCACTTT
>TRBD1|TRBV19|TRBJ1-2|NA|13
CASRTQGADGYTF
TGTGCCAGTAGAACTCAGGGGGCGGATGGCTACACCTTC
>TRBD2|TRBV6-2/TRBV6-3|TRBJ2-7|once|16
CASTSAGDLISYEQYF
TGTGCCAGCACCTCGGCGGGGGACCTGATCTCCTACGAGCAGTACTTC
>NA|TRBV29-1|TRBJ2-5|few|12
CSVSRQHETQYF
TGCAGCGTTTCCAGGCAGCACGAGACCCAGTACTTC
>TRBD1|TRBV7-2|TRBJ2-1|many|16
CASSSTGTGVYNEQFF
TGTGCCAGCAGCTCTACCGGGACAGGGGTGTACAATGAGCAGTTCTTC
>NA|TRBV18|TRBJ2-2|many|14
CASSLDMNTGELFF
TGTGCCAGCTCACTAGACATGAACACCGGGGAGCTGTTTTTT
>TRBD2|TRBV25-1|TRBJ2-3|many|16
CASSEQRGVSTDTQYF
TGTGCCAGCAGTGAACAGCGGGGGGTTTCCACAGATACGCAGTATTTT
>NA|TRBV6-1|TRBJ1-1|NA|13
CASSELPRTEAFF
TGTGCCAGCAGTGAGCTTCCGAGGACTGAAGCTTTCTTT
>NA|TRBV30|TRBJ2-2|many|13
CAWSEADTGELFF
TGTGCCTGGAGTGAGGCGGACACCGGGGAGCTGTTTTTT
>TRBD1|TRBV12-3/TRBV12-4|TRBJ2-7|NA|14
CVSSPGTGTVEQYF
TGTGTCAGCAGTCCCGGGACAGGGACTGTCGAGCAGTACTTC
>NA|TRBV2|TRBJ2-2|many|15
CASSRREVNTGELFF
TGTGCCAGCAGTCGTCGTGAGGTGAACACCGGGGAGCTGTTTTTT
>TRBD1|TRBV27|TRBJ1-1|NA|14
CASSFSTGSTEAFF
TGTGCCAGCAGTTTTTCGACAGGGAGCACTGAAGCTTTCTTT
>NA|TRBV6-5|TRBJ2-2|many|15
CASRRDFENTGELFF
TGTGCCAGCAGGCGGGACTTTGAGAACACCGGGGAGCTGTTTTTT
>TRBD1|TRBV25-1|TRBJ1-2|NA|12
CASRQGDYGYTF
TGTGCCAGCAGACAGGGGGACTATGGCTACACCTTC
>NA|TRBV5-8|TRBJ2-3|NA|12
CASSLDGDTQYF
TGTGCCAGCAGCTTGGATGGAGATACGCAGTATTTT
>TRBD2|TRBV7-2|TRBJ2-7|NA|17
CASSLVQRTSQYYEQYF
TGTGCCAGCAGCTTAGTACAAAGGACTAGCCAATACTACGAGCAGTACTTC
>NA|TRBV29-1|TRBJ1-3|many|13
CSVTTGSGNTIYF
TGCAGCGTTACTACAGGGTCCGGAAACACCATATATTTT
>TRBD2|TRBV2|TRBJ2-1|NA|14
CASKRESTYNEQFF
TGTGCCAGCAAGCGGGAGAGTACCTACAATGAGCAGTTCTTC
>NA|TRBV6-2/TRBV6-3|TRBJ2-3|NA|16
CASSPSVSPSTDTQYF
TGTGCCAGCAGTCCCTCGGTCAGTCCCAGCACAGATACGCAGTATTTT
>TRBD2|TRBV25-1|TRBJ2-1|few|15
CASSYRLAGAYEQFF
TGTGCCAGCAGTTATCGGCTAGCGGGAGCCTATGAGCAGTTCTTC
>NA|TRBV7-2|TRBJ2-7|few|14
CASSLGGQAYEQYF
TGTGCCAGCAGCTTGGGCGGGCAGGCCTACGAGCAGTACTTC
>NA|TRBV18|TRBJ2-3|few|13
CASKGHSTDTQYF
TGTGCCAGCAAGGGACACAGCACAGATACGCAGTATTTT
>NA|TRBV7-6|TRBJ2-1|many|13
CASSHGTHNEQFF
TGTGCCAGCAGCCACGGGACCCACAATGAGCAGTTCTTC
>TRBD2|TRBV15|TRBJ2-3|many|16
CATSRDPGGGPDTQYF
TGTGCCACCAGCAGAGATCCGGGAGGGGGTCCAGATACGCAGTATTTT
>NA|TRBV7-3|TRBJ1-2|NA|13
CASSLTADYGYTF
TGTGCCAGCAGCTTAACGGCGGACTATGGCTACACCTTC
>NA|TRBV20-1|TRBJ2-3|NA|15
CSARGGGISTDTQYF
TGCAGTGCTAGAGGAGGGGGGATCAGCACAGATACGCAGTATTTT
>NA|TRBV20-1|TRBJ2-2|NA|13
CSVAPRNTGELFF
TGCAGTGTCGCACCGAGAAACACCGGGGAGCTGTTTTTT
>NA|TRBV10-3|TRBJ2-7|few|13
CAISPDPAYEQYF
TGTGCCATCAGTCCAGATCCAGCCTACGAGCAGTACTTC
>NA|TRBV4-3|TRBJ2-7|NA|16
CASSQALRSGAYEQYF
TGCGCCAGCAGCCAAGCTCTAAGATCAGGGGCATACGAGCAGTACTTC
>TRBD2|TRBV5-1|TRBJ2-1|many|19
CASSPGGLAGDGSYNEQFF
TGCGCCAGCAGCCCCGGGGGACTAGCGGGAGATGGCTCCTACAATGAGCAGTTCTTC
>TRBD1|TRBV20-1|TRBJ2-5|many|15
CSASPWAGGVETQYF
TGCAGTGCAAGTCCCTGGGCAGGGGGCGTTGAGACCCAGTACTTC
>NA|TRBV28|TRBJ1-6|NA|15
CASTPVGVGGSPLHF
TGTGCCAGCACCCCAGTAGGAGTAGGTGGCTCACCCCTCCACTTT
>NA|TRBV7-3|TRBJ2-3|few|16
CASSLGRGPLSDTQYF
TGTGCCAGCAGCTTAGGGCGAGGACCTCTCTCTGATACGCAGTATTTT
>NA|TRBV29-1|TRBJ1-1|few|14
CSVEGLQPNTEAFF
TGCAGCGTTGAAGGTCTACAGCCGAACACTGAAGCTTTCTTT
>NA|TRBV25-1|TRBJ1-3|NA|15
CASSETVEEGNTIYF
TGTGCCAGCAGTGAAACAGTCGAAGAGGGAAACACCATATATTTT
>TRBD2|TRBV6-2/TRBV6-3|TRBJ2-1|few|17
CASSYGRRRGGVDEQFF
TGTGCCAGCAGTTACGGCCGACGACGGGGAGGGGTAGATGAGCAGTTCTTC
>NA|TRBV20-1|TRBJ2-1|medium-sized|11
CSARRRDEQFF
TGCAGTGCTAGAAGGAGAGATGAGCAGTTCTTC